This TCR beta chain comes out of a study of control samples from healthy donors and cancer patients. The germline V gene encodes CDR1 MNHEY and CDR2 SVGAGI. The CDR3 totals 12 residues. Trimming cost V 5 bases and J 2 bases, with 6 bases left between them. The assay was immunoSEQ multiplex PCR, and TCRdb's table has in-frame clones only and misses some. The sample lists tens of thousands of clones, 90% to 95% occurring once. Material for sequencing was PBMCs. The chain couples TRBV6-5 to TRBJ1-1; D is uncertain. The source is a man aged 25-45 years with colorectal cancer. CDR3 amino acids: CASSLSNTEAFF. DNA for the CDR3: TGTGCCAGCAGTCTCTCTAACACTGAAGCTTTCTTT.